This entry concerns a single TCR beta chain. Its binding antigen is unknown. Base qualities are missing; no much larger clone stands one base away. This sample was included in a study of shared clonotypes between healthy human individuals (dated by TCRdb to 2020 to 2022). Looking at the study overall: Two women and a few men aged 18 to 49 years were included in the cohort. Blood TCR repertoires of five healthy adults were deeply sequenced to estimate repertoire size and the extent of clonotype sharing between individuals. Each donor's leukapheresis produced roughly between roughly 0.85 and 9 billion PBMCs. Different laboratories and diverse techniques were used to prepare libraries and sequence TCR repertoires, to increase sequencing depth and limit assay-specific biases. Findings and caveats that apply to the study as a whole: The small number of donors limited the genetic and exposure-history diversity represented. Only blood was sampled, and tissue TCR repertoires likely differ from those in blood. Based on pairwise subsampling, the degree of clonotype sharing among donors was expected to be affected by sequencing depth.

The donors were healthy, HIV-negative adults with no recently reported acute infections or vaccinations. All donors were Caucasian adults living in Nashville, Tennessee, USA. For unsorted samples, 100 million or so PBMCs were counted, and genomic DNA was extracted using the QIAamp DNA Blood Mini kit. After blood collection by leukapheresis, PBMCs were isolated using Ficoll-Histopaque density gradient centrifugation and then cryopreserved in the vapor phase of liquid nitrogen. The CDR3 has 14 amino acids, counting the end cysteine and phenylalanine. Left in the record is the CDR3 DNA by itself, 42 bases read in frame from the first base. CDR1 SNHLY and CDR2 FYNNEI were looked up in the germline V gene. The germline V end is reduced by 4 bases and the J end by 3 bases; junction bases left unmatched: 5. Using the deep immunoSEQ assay, multiplex PCR amplified TCR CDR3 regions from genomic DNA. Extracted genomic DNA from each cell subset was spread evenly across all wells of several immunoSEQ 96-well plates, with each plate serving as a replicate. For unsorted PBMC, 300 to 350 ng genomic DNA, equal to 25,000 to 35,000 T cell genomes, was loaded into each replicate PCR. Unsorted PBMC genomic DNA was sequenced across ten immunoSEQ deep assay plates. The purified libraries were quantified using a Qubit 3.0 fluorometer, sized with a Bioanalyzer 2100, and then quantified again using the KAPA Library Quantification kit. Every immunoSEQ 96-well plate was sequenced on a separate single-read 150-cycle Illumina NextSeq 550 flow cell. Per the original workflow: Because the immunoSEQ output held only junctional sequences and lacked quality scores, the filtering could not match the filtering applied to full-length reads. To assign V/J genes and CDR3, sequences were annotated against IMGT germline references using PyIR, a Python wrapper for IgBLAST v1.9. Reads with weak V/J assignments (E-value above 1e-6), missing CDR3, stop codons, out-of-frame junctions, or ambiguous translated residues were removed. V3J clonotypes were defined by identical inferred V gene, J gene, and CDR3 amino acid sequence. The percentage overlap between two repertoires was calculated by dividing the number of shared unique clonotypes by the size of the smaller repertoire. Three approaches were used to assess repertoire richness: RTK rarefaction, the Chao1 estimator, and Recon v2.1 estimates of unobserved clonotypes. Drawn from immuneACCESS, this table holds only the in-frame rearrangements with V and J called that TCRdb kept. Clones are partly lost; checked studies trace under half to an unresolved V gene and leave the rest unexplained. The DNA was the basis for D and trimming; V, J and clone size are from that table. The sample includes about 490,000 clones, with roughly 85% observed a single time. Clones ranked in the top ten supply about an eighth of the sample.

The chain couples TRBV2 to TRBJ2-5, with 7 bases in between that match TRBD1. The sample consisted of PBMCs. The clonotype was recovered from a woman aged 40 to 55 in good health. Some clones in this sample may be carry-over from other donors' samples. At the DNA level, the sequence is TGTGCCAGCAGTGCAGGACAGGAAGAAGAGACCCAGTACTTC. It encodes CASSAGQEEETQYF.